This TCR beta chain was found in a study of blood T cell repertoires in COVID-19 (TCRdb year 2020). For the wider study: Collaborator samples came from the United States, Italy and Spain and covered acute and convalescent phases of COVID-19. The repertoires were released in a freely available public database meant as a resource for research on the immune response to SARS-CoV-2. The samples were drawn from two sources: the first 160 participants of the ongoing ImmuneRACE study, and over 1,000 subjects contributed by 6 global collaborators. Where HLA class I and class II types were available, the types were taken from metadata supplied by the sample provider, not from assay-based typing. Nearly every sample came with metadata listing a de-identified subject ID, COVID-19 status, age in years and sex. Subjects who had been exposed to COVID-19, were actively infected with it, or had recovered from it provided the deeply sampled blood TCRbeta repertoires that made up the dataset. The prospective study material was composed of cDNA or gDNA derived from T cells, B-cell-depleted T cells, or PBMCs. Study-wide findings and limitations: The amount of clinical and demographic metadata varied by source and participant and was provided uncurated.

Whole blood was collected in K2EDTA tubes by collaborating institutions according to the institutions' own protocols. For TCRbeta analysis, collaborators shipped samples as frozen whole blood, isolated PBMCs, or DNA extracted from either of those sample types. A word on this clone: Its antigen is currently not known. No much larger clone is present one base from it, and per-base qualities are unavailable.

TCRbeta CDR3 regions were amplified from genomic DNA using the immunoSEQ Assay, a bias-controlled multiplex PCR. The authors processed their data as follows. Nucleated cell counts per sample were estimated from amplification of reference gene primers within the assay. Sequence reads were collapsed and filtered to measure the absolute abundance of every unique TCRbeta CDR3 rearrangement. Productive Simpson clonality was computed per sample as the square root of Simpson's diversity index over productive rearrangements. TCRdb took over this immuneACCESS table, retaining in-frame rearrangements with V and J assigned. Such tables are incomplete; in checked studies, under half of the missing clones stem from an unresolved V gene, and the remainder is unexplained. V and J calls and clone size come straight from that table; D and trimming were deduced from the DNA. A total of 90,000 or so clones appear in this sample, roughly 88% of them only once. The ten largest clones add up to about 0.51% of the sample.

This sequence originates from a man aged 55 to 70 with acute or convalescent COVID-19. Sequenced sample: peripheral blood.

The encoded CDR3 is CASSLAQNTGELFF. The DNA is TGCGCCAGCAGCTTGGCACAGAACACCGGGGAGCTGTTTTTT. This sequence uses TRBV5-1 and TRBJ2-2, with the D gene not confidently named. Inclusive of the bounding cysteine and phenylalanine, the CDR3 is 14 residues long. Only CDR3 DNA is held: 42 bases, read in frame from base 1. Trimming takes 0 bases from V and 1 base from J, and the germline ends sit 4 bases apart. The CDR1 and CDR2 encoded by the germline V gene are SGHRS and YFSETQ.